The entry below gives a single TCR beta chain sequence along with its context. Sequenced by immunoSEQ multiplex PCR; TCRdb stores in-frame clones only, minus some. The sample comprises some 200,000 clones, roughly 75% of which are singletons, and approximately 6% rests with the top ten. This entry is derived from a study of blood T cell repertoires in COVID-19. The V end was cut by 0 bases, the J end by 3 bases, with 12 bases between. This CDR3 has 15 residues. The germline CDR1 and CDR2 sequences are MNHNS and SASEGT. V gene TRBV6-1 combines with J gene TRBJ2-7; the D gene is possibly TRBD2 (6 bases). The sequence came from an older woman with acute or convalescent COVID-19. What was sequenced was peripheral blood. The CDR3 coding sequence is TGTGCCAGCAGTGAAGCTGGGGCTAGCGTCTACGAGCAGTACTTC. Amino acid sequence: CASSEAGASVYEQYF.